This T cell receptor (beta chain) originates from a study of identical twins. TCRdb reanalysed the 5' RACE reads using MiXCR and keeps one entry per CDR3 protein. This table has about 200,000 distinct CDR3 sequences, roughly 15% appearing once. Germline lookup yields CDR1 SGDLS and CDR2 YYNGEE. The CDR3 sequence is 15 residues long. V shed 4 bases, J shed 4 bases, and the junction held 10 bases outside the gene matches. The data were also submitted as part of a second study, on T cells expressing NK-cell markers.

This sequence was found in a woman younger than 30 in good health. Sequencing was done on a sample of CD8+ T cells sorted from blood. V and J are TRBV9 and TRBJ2-5; TRBD2 aligns across 7 bases. Here the CDR3 DNA reads TGTGCCAGCAGCCCAACGGCCTGGGAGGGAGAGACCCAGTACTTC. As protein: CASSPTAWEGETQYF.